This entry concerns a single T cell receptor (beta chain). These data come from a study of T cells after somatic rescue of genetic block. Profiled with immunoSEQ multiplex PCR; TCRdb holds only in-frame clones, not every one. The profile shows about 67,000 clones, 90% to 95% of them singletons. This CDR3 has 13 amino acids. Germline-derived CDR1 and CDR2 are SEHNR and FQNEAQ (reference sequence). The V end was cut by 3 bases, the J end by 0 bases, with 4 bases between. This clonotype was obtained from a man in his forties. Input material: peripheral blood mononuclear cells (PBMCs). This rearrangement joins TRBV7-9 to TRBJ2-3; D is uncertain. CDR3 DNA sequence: TGTGCCAGCAGCTTGTCGAGCACAGATACGCAGTATTTT. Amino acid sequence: CASSLSSTDTQYF.